The 8 T cell receptor beta chains below all came from one sample that was sequenced in a study of T cells in Graves' hyperthyroidism and ophthalmopathy. RNA transcripts provided the source from which TCR beta CDR3 regions were amplified. When the TCR CDR3 underwent first-round RT-PCR, the HTBI primer set was used. TCRdb fed the multiplex PCR reads into MiXCR, producing one record per CDR3 protein. The sample has more than 500,000 distinct CDR3 sequences; around 43% are singletons. Material for sequencing was peripheral blood or thyroid tissue (not recorded which). These TCRs come from an adult woman with Graves' disease, either hyperthyroidism or ophthalmopathy (not recorded which).

The rearrangement links TRBV29-1 to TRBJ1-1; D remains unclear. The CDR3 is 9 residues long. Germline CDR1 is SQVTM and CDR2 is ANQGSEA. Trimming took off 8 bases at V and 7 bases at J, with 8 bases between the two ends. The CDR3 DNA follows: TGCAGCTTGGCAGATGAAGCTTTCTTT. It encodes CSLADEAFF. The variable domain in full, with the rest retrieved from reference TRBV29-1 and TRBJ1-1, is SAVISQKPSRDICQRGTSLTIQCQVDSQVTMMFWYRQQPGQSLTLIATANQGSEATYESGFVIDKFPISRPNLTFSTLTVSNMSPEDSSIYLCSLADEAFFGQGTRLTVV.

The chain links TRBV24-1 to TRBJ1-1; 8 nucleotides agree with TRBD1. With 5 bases clipped from V and 1 base from J, the junction kept 5 bases outside the gene matches. Germline loops: CDR1 KGHDR, CDR2 SFDVKD. The CDR3 length is 15 residues. The CDR3 DNA reads as TGTGCCACCAGTGGAATAGGACAGGGGAACACTGAAGCTTTCTTT. Encoded protein: CATSGIGQGNTEAFF.

This clonotype has at least ten counts. The genes are TRBV27 and TRBJ1-6; D possibly corresponds to TRBD1 (6 bases). The CDR3 spans 14 residues. Germline loops: CDR1 MNHEY, CDR2 SMNVEV (reference sequence). V shed 5 bases and J shed 8 bases, with 13 bases lying between them. As DNA, the CDR3 is TGTGCCAGCAGTCTCGAGGGGGAATATTCACCCCTCCACTTT. It codes for CASSLEGEYSPLHF.

The rearrangement uses TRBV24-1 and TRBJ2-3; TRBD1 aligns across 8 bases. The CDR3 totals 16 residues. V gave up 3 bases and J gave up 0 bases; unmatched junction bases: 4. CDR1 is KGHDR and CDR2 is SFDVKD in the germline V gene. The CDR3 DNA reads as TGTGCCACCAGTGATACCGGACAGGGAAGCACAGATACGCAGTATTTT. Translated, it gives CATSDTGQGSTDTQYF.

The V call is TRBV5-5, the J call TRBJ2-5; a possible D gene is TRBD2 (6 bases). Trimming shortened V by 0 bases and J by 5 bases, and 23 bases separated the two germline ends. The CDR3 loop spans 18 amino acids. Germline V gives CDR1 SGHKS, CDR2 YYEKEE (reference sequence). The CDR3 DNA is TGTGCCAGCAGCTTGGCCCATGGGGGATACACCGGGGGTGAGACCCAGTACTTC. Translation gives CASSLAHGGYTGGETQYF.

This chain joins TRBV15 and TRBJ2-5; D is undetermined. V was shortened by 3 bases and J by 1 base, with 3 bases between the two germline ends. The CDR3 spans 12 residues. Per the germline V gene, CDR1 is LNHNV and CDR2 is YYDKDF (reference sequence). The CDR3 region is CATSRTQETQYF. CDR3 nucleotides: TGTGCCACCAGCAGGACCCAAGAGACCCAGTACTTC.

This clonotype has a handful of counts. The V and J genes are TRBV29-1 and TRBJ1-2, with 10 bases aligning to TRBD1. The CDR3 sequence is 13 residues long. Germline V gene sequence: CDR1 SQVTM, CDR2 ANQGSEA. The V and J ends lost 6 bases and 10 bases, in that order; junction bases with no gene match: 11. The CDR3 nucleotides are TGCAGCGTCCCGGGACAGGGGTTCTCGGCCTACACCTTC. It specifies CSVPGQGFSAYTF.

This clonotype was recorded a few times. The V call is TRBV2, the J call TRBJ2-2; the D gene is possibly TRBD1 (6 bases). Germline V gene lookup returns CDR1 SNHLY and CDR2 FYNNEI. The germline V and J ends were trimmed by 6 bases and 1 base, with 18 bases remaining between them. The CDR3 has 17 residues. The CDR3 DNA follows: TGTGCCAGCAGCCAACTCATAACAGGGCTGAACACCGGGGAGCTGTTTTTT. Residues: CASSQLITGLNTGELFF.